This is a list of T cell receptor beta chains from one sample in a study of shared clonotypes between healthy human individuals. Using immunoSEQ multiplex PCR, the repertoire was profiled, and TCRdb retains in-frame clones only, with some absent. Of hundreds of thousands of clones listed, more than 70% were seen once; the top ten hold around 12%. Sample: PBMCs. The receptors shown here come from a woman aged 40 to 50 in good health. Some clones in this sample may be carry-over from other donors' samples. CDR3s include the opening cysteine and the closing phenylalanine or tryptophan. The D gene is left open where the match is weak. Only part of the rows carry a size: once, few, many, or a class if the clone is expanded.

>TRBV21-1|TRBJ2-1|17|NA|NA
CASSKGGPFTHVNEQFF
TGTGCCAGCAGCAAAGGGGGGCCTTTCACACACGTCAATGAGCAGTTCTTC
>TRBV6-1|TRBJ2-1|11|NA|NA
CASSEVPLQFF
TGTGCCAGCAGTGAAGTTCCGCTGCAGTTCTTC
>TRBV7-7|TRBJ2-2|16|NA|NA
CASSSGAVRGTGELFF
TGTGCCAGCAGCTCCGGAGCGGTTCGGGGAACCGGGGAGCTGTTTTTT
>TRBV27|TRBJ1-2|14|NA|NA
CASSSSGGSSARTF
TGTGCCAGCAGTTCCTCTGGCGGGAGCTCAGCAAGGACCTTC
>TRBV5-1|TRBJ2-7|14|TRBD2|NA
CASSATSGSYEQYF
TGCGCCAGCAGCGCGACTAGCGGCTCCTACGAGCAGTACTTC
>TRBV19|TRBJ1-2|15|TRBD1|NA
CATRDLGGQFYGYTF
TGTGCCACGCGGGACCTAGGGGGCCAGTTCTATGGCTACACCTTC
>TRBV5-1|TRBJ2-1|13|NA|NA
CASSPGDNNEQFF
TGCGCCAGCAGCCCGGGGGACAACAATGAGCAGTTCTTC
>TRBV28|TRBJ1-2|16|TRBD1|NA
CASTHEGQGLYYGYTF
TGTGCCAGCACTCATGAGGGACAGGGCTTATACTATGGCTACACCTTC
>TRBV18|TRBJ2-6|18|NA|NA
CASSPTGLALSGANVLTF
TGTGCCAGCTCACCAACGGGACTTGCCTTATCAGGGGCCAACGTCCTGACTTTC
>TRBV5-1|TRBJ1-2|15|TRBD1|NA
CASKPQGAYWYGYTF
TGCGCCAGCAAACCGCAGGGGGCGTATTGGTATGGCTACACCTTC
>TRBV9|TRBJ2-3|15|NA|NA
CASSVGEGGTDTQYF
TGTGCCAGCAGCGTAGGCGAGGGGGGCACAGATACGCAGTATTTT
>TRBV29-1|TRBJ1-4|15|NA|NA
CSVEEEGRPNEKLFF
TGCAGCGTTGAAGAGGAAGGGCGTCCTAATGAAAAACTGTTTTTT
>TRBV7-3|TRBJ2-7|15|NA|NA
CASSFLARVGYEQYF
TGTGCCAGCAGCTTCTTGGCAAGAGTGGGTTACGAGCAGTACTTC
>TRBV5-1|TRBJ1-2|13|NA|NA
CASSLAAEYGYTF
TGCGCCAGCAGCTTGGCGGCAGAGTATGGCTACACCTTC
>TRBV5-1|TRBJ2-7|14|NA|NA
CASSTGTSPYEQYF
TGCGCCAGCAGCACGGGGACATCTCCCTACGAGCAGTACTTC
>TRBV28|TRBJ2-5|16|TRBD1|NA
CASSLYGYRGQETQYF
TGTGCCAGCAGTTTATACGGTTACAGGGGCCAAGAGACCCAGTACTTC
>TRBV5-6|TRBJ2-7|13|NA|NA
CASSFGRSYEQYF
TGTGCCAGCAGCTTCGGACGGAGCTACGAGCAGTACTTC
>TRBV7-6|TRBJ1-4|13|NA|NA
CASSLSQNEKLFF
TGTGCCAGCAGCTTATCCCAGAATGAAAAACTGTTTTTT
>TRBV28|TRBJ2-3|14|NA|NA
CASSSPGVTDTQYF
TGTGCCAGCAGTTCCCCCGGGGTAACAGATACGCAGTATTTT
>TRBV4-2|TRBJ2-7|16|NA|NA
CASSQVPGQSSYEQYF
TGTGCCAGCAGCCAAGTTCCAGGGCAGAGCTCCTACGAGCAGTACTTC
>TRBV4-3|TRBJ2-2|18|TRBD1|NA
CASSQTVKGQGGTGELFF
TGCGCCAGCAGCCAAACAGTAAAAGGACAGGGTGGCACCGGGGAGCTGTTTTTT
>TRBV28|TRBJ1-2|14|TRBD1|few
CASSFPGQGRGYTF
TGTGCCAGCAGTTTCCCGGGACAGGGTCGGGGCTACACCTTC
>TRBV2|TRBJ1-1|14|TRBD1|NA
CASSLDRGNTEAFF
TGTGCCAGCAGCCTAGACAGGGGGAACACTGAAGCTTTCTTT
>TRBV27|TRBJ2-1|15|TRBD2|NA
CASVSSGRSYNEQFF
TGTGCCAGCGTCTCTAGCGGGAGGTCGTACAATGAGCAGTTCTTC
>TRBV7-9|TRBJ1-2|13|TRBD1|NA
CASSGEGQPGYTF
TGTGCCAGCAGCGGAGAGGGACAGCCTGGCTACACCTTC
>TRBV27|TRBJ1-4|17|TRBD1|NA
CASSSPGQGATNEKLFF
TGTGCCAGCAGTTCACCGGGACAGGGCGCAACTAATGAAAAACTGTTTTTT